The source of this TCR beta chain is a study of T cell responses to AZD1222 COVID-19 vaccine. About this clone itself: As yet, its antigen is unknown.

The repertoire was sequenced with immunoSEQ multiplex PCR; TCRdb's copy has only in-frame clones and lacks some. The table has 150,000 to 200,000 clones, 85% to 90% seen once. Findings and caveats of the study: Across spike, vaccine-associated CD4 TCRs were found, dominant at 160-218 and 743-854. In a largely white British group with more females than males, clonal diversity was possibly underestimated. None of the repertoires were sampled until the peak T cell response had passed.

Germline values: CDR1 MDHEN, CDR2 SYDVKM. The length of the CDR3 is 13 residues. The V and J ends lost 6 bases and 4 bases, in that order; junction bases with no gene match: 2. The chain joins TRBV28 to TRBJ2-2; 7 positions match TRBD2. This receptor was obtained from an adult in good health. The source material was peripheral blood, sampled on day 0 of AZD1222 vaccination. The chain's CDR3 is CASRRGGTGELFF. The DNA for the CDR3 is TGTGCCAGCAGACGCGGGGGCACCGGGGAGCTGTTTTTT.